A selection of T cell receptor beta chains follows, all from one sample in a study of blood T cells in healthy people across ages. TCRdb processed the 5' RACE reads anew with MiXCR; each CDR3 protein has one entry. There are 1,800,000 or so distinct CDR3 sequences in the sample; roughly two fifths occur only once, and roughly 23% lies in the top ten. What was sequenced was blood. The source is a human donor in good health. CDR3s include the opening cysteine and the closing phenylalanine or tryptophan. A D gene is named only where the DNA matches it firmly. Clone size is shown for a subset of rows, as once, few, many or a class of expanded clone.

size	D	V	J	CDR3	DNA
.	.	TRBV29-1	TRBJ1-2	CSVRRDNYGYTF	TGCAGCGTCCGGCGCGACAACTATGGCTACACCTTC
.	.	TRBV3-1	TRBJ2-7	CASSQDLMGWVAEQYF	TGTGCCAGCAGCCAAGATCTAATGGGGTGGGTAGCCGAGCAGTACTTC
few	.	TRBV14	TRBJ1-1	CASSQDQQWTLTYTEAFF	TGTGCCAGCAGCCAAGATCAACAATGGACTTTAACGTACACTGAAGCTTTCTTT
.	.	TRBV11-1	TRBJ1-2	CASSSSVGYGYTF	TGTGCCAGCAGCTCCTCCGTCGGCTATGGCTACACCTTC
few	.	TRBV20-1	TRBJ2-1	CSARDRRGPSYNEQFF	TGCAGTGCTAGAGATAGGAGGGGCCCCTCCTACAATGAGCAGTTCTTC
.	TRBD2	TRBV10-3	TRBJ2-1	CAVGGLGVYNEQFF	TGTGCCGTCGGTGGACTAGGGGTTTACAATGAGCAGTTCTTC
few	TRBD2	TRBV7-3	TRBJ2-1	CASSPTSGRVNEQFF	TGTGCCAGCAGCCCGACTAGCGGGCGAGTCAATGAGCAGTTCTTC
many	.	TRBV7-2	TRBJ1-2	CASSLSVNYGYTF	TGTGCCAGCAGCTTATCAGTGAACTATGGCTACACCTTC
.	.	TRBV6-5	TRBJ2-5	CASRQNNLQGTQYF	TGTGCCAGCAGGCAAAATAACCTTCAGGGGACCCAGTACTTC
many	TRBD1	TRBV4-2	TRBJ2-3	CASSQVGTGRTQYF	TGTGCCAGCAGCCAAGTCGGGACAGGTCGTACGCAGTATTTT
.	.	TRBV20-1	TRBJ1-4	CSASRGTNEKLFF	TGCAGTGCTAGTAGGGGAACTAATGAAAAACTGTTTTTT
few	.	TRBV5-6	TRBJ2-5	CAGSFGEGEETQYF	TGTGCCGGCAGCTTCGGAGAGGGGGAAGAGACCCAGTACTTC
many	.	TRBV4-1	TRBJ2-7	CASSQEGEQYF	TGTGCCAGCAGCCAAGAGGGCGAGCAGTACTTC
few	TRBD2	TRBV3-1	TRBJ2-7	CASSQGAGAPYEQYF	TGTGCCAGCAGCCAAGGAGCGGGGGCCCCCTACGAGCAGTACTTC
.	TRBD2	TRBV9	TRBJ2-1	CASSVGGGGDNEQFF	TGTGCCAGCAGCGTAGGTGGCGGGGGGGACAATGAGCAGTTCTTC
few	.	TRBV5-4	TRBJ1-2	CASSVRLHMGGGYTF	TGTGCCAGCAGCGTGCGACTCCACATGGGGGGTGGCTACACCTTC
few	.	TRBV7-2	TRBJ2-1	CASSLGLKVDNEQFF	TGTGCCAGCAGCTTAGGCCTTAAGGTTGACAATGAGCAGTTCTTC
.	.	TRBV6-5	TRBJ2-7	CASTGLTGAVEQYF	TGTGCCAGCACTGGCTTAACTGGGGCGGTCGAGCAGTACTTC
.	.	TRBV28	TRBJ2-2	CASSPTRFRSPNTGELFF	TGTGCCAGCAGCCCCACCCGGTTCAGGTCTCCGAACACCGGGGAGCTGTTTTTT
.	.	TRBV20-1	TRBJ2-7	CSARSQVGSYEQYF	TGCAGTGCTAGATCGCAAGTGGGGTCCTACGAGCAGTACTTC
few	.	TRBV29-1	TRBJ2-1	CSVIRSSYNEQFF	TGCAGCGTTATACGTAGCTCCTACAATGAGCAGTTCTTC
few	TRBD1	TRBV7-2	TRBJ2-7	CASSYRGSTYEQYF	TGTGCCAGCAGTTACAGGGGGTCCACCTACGAGCAGTACTTC
.	TRBD1	TRBV28	TRBJ2-7	CASTNLGQARKYEQYF	TGTGCCAGCACAAATCTAGGACAGGCAAGAAAATACGAGCAGTACTTC
.	.	TRBV10-3	TRBJ2-5	CAISEVTSRETQYF	TGTGCCATCAGTGAGGTAACTAGCCGTGAGACCCAGTACTTC
.	.	TRBV7-3	TRBJ2-3	CASSLQGFADTQYF	TGTGCCAGCAGCTTACAGGGGTTCGCAGATACGCAGTATTTT
.	TRBD2	TRBV2	TRBJ2-5	CASSEISGAQETQYF	TGTGCCAGCAGTGAAATTAGCGGGGCCCAAGAGACCCAGTACTTC
.	.	TRBV12-5	TRBJ2-5	CASGPPDLYQETQYF	TGTGCTAGTGGACCCCCGGATTTGTACCAAGAGACCCAGTACTTC
.	TRBD1	TRBV20-1	TRBJ1-2	CSAYGQGERVNYGYTF	TGCAGTGCGTACGGACAGGGAGAAAGAGTTAACTATGGCTACACCTTC
few	.	TRBV20-1	TRBJ2-3	CSARISGRDTDTQYF	TGCAGTGCTAGAATATCGGGTAGGGACACAGATACGCAGTATTTT
few	.	TRBV20-1	TRBJ2-1	CSARRQAFYNEQFF	TGCAGTGCTCGTCGACAGGCCTTCTACAATGAGCAGTTCTTC
.	.	TRBV7-8	TRBJ1-1	CASSLGEGLKNTEAFF	TGTGCTAGCAGCTTAGGGGAAGGCCTCAAGAACACTGAAGCTTTCTTT